Following are 27 T cell receptor beta chains from one sample sequenced in a study of shared clonotypes between healthy human individuals. Naivety among CD8 cells was defined by CD45RO negativity and positive CCR7 selection, thereby excluding terminally differentiated effector memory CD45RA+ cells. Profiling relied on immunoSEQ multiplex PCR, and the TCRdb table lists in-frame clones only, not all of them. The sample has about 2 million clones; approximately 94% are singletons. Sequenced: naive CD8+ T cells sorted from blood. These receptors originate from a man aged 18 to 29 in good health.

The rearrangement links TRBV7-9 to TRBJ2-7; D is unclear. V dropped 1 base and J dropped 5 bases, with 9 bases sitting between them. In germline, CDR1 is SEHNR, CDR2 FQNEAQ (reference sequence). The CDR3 has 13 residues. Here the CDR3 DNA reads TGTGCCAGCAGCTTAGATGGGTCCAACGAGCAGTACTTC. Translation: CASSLDGSNEQYF.

V usage is TRBV5-1 and J usage is TRBJ2-7; TRBD1 matches 11 bases. Germline V CDR1 and CDR2: SGHRS, YFSETQ. The CDR3 has 16 amino acids. After removal of 1 base from V and 6 bases from J, the junction contained 9 bases not matched to a gene. The CDR3 here is CASSLFVGTGGFEQYF. As DNA, the CDR3 is TGCGCCAGCAGCTTGTTTGTCGGGACAGGGGGTTTCGAGCAGTACTTC.

V is TRBV13 and J is TRBJ2-7; 7 bases map to TRBD2. The CDR3 has 13 residues. With V trimmed by 3 bases and J by 6 bases, 5 bases remained unmatched. Germline V gene data show CDR1 as PRHDT and CDR2 as FYEKMQ (reference sequence). Here the CDR3 DNA reads TGTGCCAGCAGCTTGGCGGGAGTTCCCGAGCAGTACTTC. Protein product: CASSLAGVPEQYF. The complete variable domain, with remaining parts taken from reference TRBV13 and TRBJ2-7, reads AAGVIQSPRHLIKEKRETATLKCYPIPRHDTVYWYQQGPGQDPQFLISFYEKMQSDKGSIPDRFSAQQFSDYHSELNMSSLELGDSALYFCASSLAGVPEQYFGPGTRLTVT.

A remark on this clone: This same CDR3 is encoded by further DNA sequences in the sample. The J gene is TRBJ2-7, the V gene TRBV4-1, with D perhaps TRBD1 (6 bases). V shed 3 bases and J shed 4 bases, with 10 bases lying between them. Germline V gives CDR1 MGHRA, CDR2 YSYEKL. The CDR3 runs 13 residues. CDR3 region: CASSQDRGYEQYF. The CDR3 DNA follows: TGCGCCAGCAGCCAGGATAGGGGGTACGAGCAGTACTTC.

V is TRBV7-8 and J is TRBJ2-3, with unresolved D. The germline V gene has CDR1 SGHVS and CDR2 FQNEAQ. Trimming pared 1 base from V and 5 bases from J, leaving 7 bases between. The CDR3 extends over 13 amino acids. The CDR3 loop reads CASSLVPGDTQYF. The CDR3 coding sequence is TGTGCCAGCAGCTTAGTGCCAGGAGATACGCAGTATTTT. Together with reference TRBV7-8 and TRBJ2-3, the CDR3 gives the full variable domain: GAGVSQSPRYKVAKRGQDVALRCDPISGHVSLFWYQQALGQGPEFLTYFQNEAQLDKSGLPSDRFFAERPEGSVSTLKIQRTQQEDSAVYLCASSLVPGDTQYFGPGTRLTVL.

The chain has TRBV10-3 and TRBJ2-7; TRBD1 or TRBD2 may be the D gene (5 bases each). V dropped 6 bases and J dropped 3 bases, with 12 bases sitting between them. CDR1 is ENHRY and CDR2 is SYGVKD in the germline V gene. The CDR3 runs to 13 residues. In DNA form, the CDR3 reads TGTGCCATCAGCGGACATGGGGGCTACGAGCAGTACTTC. Its protein product is CAISGHGGYEQYF.

The chain employs TRBV4-3 and TRBJ1-1; D possibly corresponds to TRBD1 (5 bases). The CDR3 totals 13 residues. Germline V CDR1 and CDR2: LGHNA, YSLEER. Trimming removed 1 base at V and 11 bases at J, with 14 bases between. CDR3 nucleotide sequence: TGCGCCAGCAGCCAAGGGGAAGGGGTGCCGGCTTTCTTT. As protein: CASSQGEGVPAFF.

This clone was counted once. The V and J genes are TRBV28 and TRBJ2-5; TRBD1 matches at 7 bases. The J call is uncertain, as TRBJ2-7 better fits the DNA end. The CDR3 length is 13 residues. Germline assignment: CDR1 MDHEN and CDR2 SYDVKM. The DNA for the CDR3 is TGTGCCAGCGCACAGGGGTTGACCTACGAGCAGTACTTC. Its protein is CASAQGLTYEQYF.

CDR3 sequence (DNA): TGCGCCAGCAGCCAAGACGAGGGGGGGCGCACCGAGACCCAGTACTTC. Protein product: CASSQDEGGRTETQYF. The V and J genes are TRBV4-1 and TRBJ2-5, with D perhaps TRBD2 (7 bases). The germline CDR1 and CDR2 sequences are MGHRA and YSYEKL. The CDR3 contains 16 residues. With 0 bases removed from V and 5 bases from J, the gap between germline ends came to 16 bases.

The gene calls are TRBV27 and TRBJ2-3, with D tentatively TRBD2 (5 bases). In germline, CDR1 is MNHEY, CDR2 SMNVEV (reference sequence). The CDR3 has 16 amino acids. Between the trimmed V and J ends, which lost 5 bases and 0 bases, there was a span of 15 bases. The chain's CDR3 is CASSADPEGSTDTQYF. The CDR3 coding sequence is TGTGCCAGCAGTGCCGACCCAGAGGGAAGCACAGATACGCAGTATTTT.

This rearrangement joins TRBV7-9 to TRBJ1-4; 7 bases match TRBD1. The J segment lost 0 bases and the V segment lost 3 bases, leaving 7 bases of the junction unmatched. The CDR3 loop spans 17 amino acids. Germline assignment: CDR1 SEHNR and CDR2 FQNEAQ (reference sequence). The CDR3 spells CASSFQGGSATNEKLFF. DNA of the CDR3: TGTGCCAGCAGCTTCCAGGGGGGCAGTGCAACTAATGAAAAACTGTTTTTT.

As regards this clone: Different DNA sequences within this sample yield the same CDR3. The chain couples TRBV28 to TRBJ1-4; D call uncertain. The length of the CDR3 is 13 residues. V lost 3 bases to trimming and J lost 8 bases, with 10 bases between them. Germline CDR1 and CDR2: MDHEN and SYDVKM. The CDR3 here is CASSFRANEKLFF. CDR3 bases: TGTGCCAGCAGTTTTCGGGCAAACGAAAAACTGTTTTTT.

The J gene is TRBJ2-7, the V gene TRBV5-1, with 8 bases that match TRBD1. CDR1 and CDR2 (germline): SGHRS, YFSETQ. The V gene end was trimmed by 7 bases and the J gene end by 0 bases; junction bases not matched to a gene: 9. The CDR3 has 15 residues. DNA for the CDR3: TGCGCCAGCGCCAAAACAGGGGGGTACTCCTACGAGCAGTACTTC. Translation gives CASAKTGGYSYEQYF. Using reference TRBV5-1 and TRBJ2-7 for the parts outside the CDR3, the full variable domain is KAGVTQTPRYLIKTRGQQVTLSCSPISGHRSVSWYQQTPGQGLQFLFEYFSETQRNKGNFPGRFSGRQFSNSRSEMNVSTLELGDSALYLCASAKTGGYSYEQYFGPGTRLTVT.

This clone was picked up one time. The genes are TRBV4-1 and TRBJ2-3, with 7 bases that match TRBD2. CDR3 size: 13 residues. With V trimmed by 1 base and J by 8 bases, 3 bases remained unmatched. Germline V gene data show CDR1 as MGHRA and CDR2 as YSYEKL. The CDR3 loop reads CASSQVGGVTQYF. The CDR3 coding sequence is TGCGCCAGCAGCCAAGTTGGGGGGGTTACGCAGTATTTT.

This chain uses TRBV4-3 with TRBJ1-1; 7 nucleotides match TRBD1. Trimming at V came to 0 bases and at J to 5 bases, leaving 3 bases not matched to a gene. This CDR3 spans 14 amino acids. The germline CDR1 and CDR2 sequences are LGHNA and YSLEER. The chain's CDR3 is CASSQEGGETEAFF. The DNA for the CDR3 is TGCGCCAGCAGCCAAGAAGGGGGCGAAACTGAAGCTTTCTTT.

The gene calls are TRBV6-1 and TRBJ1-5; the match to TRBD1 covers 7 bases. This CDR3 is built from 19 residues. Germline V lookup: CDR1 MNHNS, CDR2 SASEGT. After removal of 3 bases from V and 0 bases from J, the junction contained 14 bases not matched to a gene. Here the CDR3 reads CASSDVPGQLDYSNQPQHF. CDR3 in DNA: TGTGCCAGCAGTGATGTACCGGGACAGTTAGATTATAGCAATCAGCCCCAGCATTTT.

This chain connects TRBV5-6 to TRBJ2-3, with 7 nucleotides matching TRBD1. The CDR3 is 16 amino acids. Germline values: CDR1 SGHDT, CDR2 YYEEEE. Trimming at V came to 0 bases and at J to 2 bases, leaving 6 bases not matched to a gene. The CDR3 coding sequence is TGTGCCAGCAGCTTGGGGGTAGGGACAGTCACAGATACGCAGTATTTT. Amino acids: CASSLGVGTVTDTQYF.

The gene calls are TRBV13 and TRBJ2-2; possibly TRBD2 for D (6 bases). Germline V gene data show CDR1 as PRHDT and CDR2 as FYEKMQ (reference sequence). This CDR3 contains 19 residues. V lost 2 bases, J lost 4 bases, and 23 bases lay in between. The CDR3 DNA is TGTGCCAGCAGCTTAATAGCTTCGGCTCGCGGGGTGGTCACCGGGGAGCTGTTTTTT. This codes for CASSLIASARGVVTGELFF.

V is TRBV28 and J is TRBJ2-1; no firm D call. The germline V gene has CDR1 MDHEN and CDR2 SYDVKM. V gave up 8 bases and J gave up 4 bases, with 12 bases separating them. CDR3 length equals 13 residues. The CDR3 loop is CASGEEGYNEQFF. The DNA of the CDR3 is TGTGCCAGCGGCGAGGAAGGTTACAATGAGCAGTTCTTC.

The chain carries TRBV28 and TRBJ2-2, with D perhaps TRBD1 (6 bases). The V end was cut by 5 bases, the J end by 0 bases, with 7 bases between. This CDR3 region has 14 residues. The germline CDR1 and CDR2 sequences are MDHEN and SYDVKM. DNA for the CDR3: TGTGCCAGCAGTCCAGGGGCGAACACCGGGGAGCTGTTTTTT. Its protein is CASSPGANTGELFF.

Concerning this clone: The DNA is omitted, as the CDR3 cannot be located on it reliably, and the CDR3 follows TCRdb's listing. The genes are TRBV12-1 and TRBJ2-7; TRBD1 is the table's D call, not checked against the DNA. TRBV12-1 is a pseudogene locus. The CDR3 totals 15 residues, both ends included. CDR3 protein: CASSFAQGSPYEQYF.

In this sample, this clone turned up once. The gene calls are TRBV14 and TRBJ2-3; 13 positions agree with TRBD2. This CDR3 comprises 18 residues. Germline V CDR1 and CDR2: SGHDN, FVKESK. Germline trimming cut 4 bases from V and 2 bases from J; bases unmatched to any gene: 9. The CDR3: CASSRIGTSGGDTDTQYF. CDR3 coding DNA: TGTGCCAGCAGCCGGATCGGAACTAGCGGGGGGGACACAGATACGCAGTATTTT.

This clone was seen a handful of times. This CDR3 is also generated by other DNA sequences in the sample. V gene TRBV9 combines with J gene TRBJ2-1, with D perhaps TRBD1 or TRBD2 (5 bases each). The V gene's germline CDR1 is SGDLS and CDR2 YYNGEE. V lost 0 bases to trimming and J lost 5 bases, with 6 bases between them. The CDR3 length is 13 residues. The CDR3 nucleotides are TGTGCCAGCAGCGTAGAGGGACACAATGAGCAGTTCTTC. Protein: CASSVEGHNEQFF.

This clone was seen just once. The chain employs TRBV5-6 and TRBJ2-7; D is undetermined. Between the trimmed V and J ends, which lost 4 bases and 3 bases, there was a span of 8 bases. The V gene's germline CDR1 is SGHDT and CDR2 YYEEEE. This CDR3 region has 12 residues. CDR3 region: CASSALGYEQYF. In DNA, the CDR3 is TGTGCCAGCAGCGCCCTAGGCTACGAGCAGTACTTC.

The V and J genes are TRBV5-1 and TRBJ2-6; D is unclear. Trimming cost V 6 bases and J 0 bases, with 7 bases left between them. Germline V gives CDR1 SGHRS, CDR2 YFSETQ. The CDR3 totals 14 residues. The CDR3 reads CASTRFSGANVLTF. In nucleotides, the CDR3 is TGCGCCAGCACCCGATTCTCTGGGGCCAACGTCCTGACTTTC.

CDR3 coding DNA: TGTGCCTGGAGTCCTCCGGGGGAGAATGAAAAACTGTTTTTT. Its translation: CAWSPPGENEKLFF. This chain joins TRBV30 and TRBJ1-4, with D tentatively TRBD1 (5 bases). Trimming shortened V by 2 bases and J by 5 bases, and 12 bases separated the two germline ends. Germline V lookup: CDR1 GTSNPN, CDR2 SVGIG (reference sequence). The CDR3 is 14 residues long.

This chain joins TRBV6-5 and TRBJ2-5, with unresolved D. Germline V gene lookup returns CDR1 MNHEY and CDR2 SVGAGI. The V end lost 3 bases, the J end lost 3 bases, and 11 bases lay between the germline ends. This CDR3 region has 14 residues. The chain's CDR3 is CASSYRETKETQYF. CDR3 DNA sequence: TGTGCCAGCAGTTATCGAGAAACCAAAGAGACCCAGTACTTC.